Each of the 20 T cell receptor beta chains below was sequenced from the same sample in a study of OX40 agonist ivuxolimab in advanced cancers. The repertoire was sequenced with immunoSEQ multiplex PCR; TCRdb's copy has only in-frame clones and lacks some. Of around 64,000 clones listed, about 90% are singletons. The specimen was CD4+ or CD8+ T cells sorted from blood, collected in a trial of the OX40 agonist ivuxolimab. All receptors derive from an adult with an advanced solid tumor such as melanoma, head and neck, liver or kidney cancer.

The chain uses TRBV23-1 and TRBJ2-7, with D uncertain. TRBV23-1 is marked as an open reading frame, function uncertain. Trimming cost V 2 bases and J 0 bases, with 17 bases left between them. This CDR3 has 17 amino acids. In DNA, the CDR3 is TGCGCCAGCAGTCAAGCCTCTGTCCGTGGAAGCTCCTACGAGCAGTACTTC. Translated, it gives CASSQASVRGSSYEQYF.

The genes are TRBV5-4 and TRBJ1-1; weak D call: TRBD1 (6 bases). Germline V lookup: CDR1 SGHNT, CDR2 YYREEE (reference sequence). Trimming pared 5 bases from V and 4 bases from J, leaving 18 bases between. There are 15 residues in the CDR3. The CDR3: CASSLKQGGGTEAFF. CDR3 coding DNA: TGTGCCAGCAGTTTAAAACAGGGAGGTGGCACTGAAGCTTTCTTT.

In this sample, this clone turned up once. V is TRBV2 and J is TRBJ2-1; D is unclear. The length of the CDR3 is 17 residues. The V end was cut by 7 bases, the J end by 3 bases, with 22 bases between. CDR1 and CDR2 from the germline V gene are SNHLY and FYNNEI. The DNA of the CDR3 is TGTGCCAGCATTAAGACCTTACTCGTCCGGAGCTACAATGAGCAGTTCTTC. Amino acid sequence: CASIKTLLVRSYNEQFF.

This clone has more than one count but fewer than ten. The chain's CDR3 is CASREDGGVYGYTF. The CDR3 nucleotides read TGTGCCAGCAGGGAGGACGGCGGTGTCTATGGCTACACCTTC. The chain uses TRBV6-1 and TRBJ1-2; D is unclear. CDR3 size: 14 residues. Trimming took 6 bases from V and 4 from J, leaving 15 bases between them. Germline CDR1 MNHNS, CDR2 SASEGT.

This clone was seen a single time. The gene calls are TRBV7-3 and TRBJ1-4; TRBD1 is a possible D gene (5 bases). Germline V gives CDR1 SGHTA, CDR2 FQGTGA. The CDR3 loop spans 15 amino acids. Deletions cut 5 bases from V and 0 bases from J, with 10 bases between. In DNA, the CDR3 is TGTGCCAGCAGCCTCAGGGCCACAACTAATGAAAAACTGTTTTTT. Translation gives CASSLRATTNEKLFF.

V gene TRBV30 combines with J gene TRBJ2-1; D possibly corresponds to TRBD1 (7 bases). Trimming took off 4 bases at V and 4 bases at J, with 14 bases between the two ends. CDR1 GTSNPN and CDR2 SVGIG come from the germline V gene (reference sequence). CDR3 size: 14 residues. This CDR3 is CAWTPGGTYNEQFF. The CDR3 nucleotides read TGTGCCTGGACCCCAGGGGGGACATACAATGAGCAGTTCTTC.

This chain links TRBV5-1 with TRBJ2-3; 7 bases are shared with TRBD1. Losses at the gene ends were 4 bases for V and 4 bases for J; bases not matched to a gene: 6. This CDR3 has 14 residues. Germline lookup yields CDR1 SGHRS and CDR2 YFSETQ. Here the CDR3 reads CASSQRQGPDTQYF. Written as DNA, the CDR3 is TGCGCCAGCAGCCAAAGACAGGGCCCAGATACGCAGTATTTT.

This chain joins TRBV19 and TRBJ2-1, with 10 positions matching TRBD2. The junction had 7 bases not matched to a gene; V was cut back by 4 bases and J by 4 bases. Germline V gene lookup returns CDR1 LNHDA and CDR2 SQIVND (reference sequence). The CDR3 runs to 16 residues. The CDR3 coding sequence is TGTGCCAGTAGTAGACGTTCGACTAGCGGGTACAATGAGCAGTTCTTC. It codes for CASSRRSTSGYNEQFF.

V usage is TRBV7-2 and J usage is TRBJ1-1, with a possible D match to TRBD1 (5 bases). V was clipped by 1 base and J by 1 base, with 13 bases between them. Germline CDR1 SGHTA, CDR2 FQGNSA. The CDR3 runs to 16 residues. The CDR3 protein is CASSLDWGNRNTEAFF. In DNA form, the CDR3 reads TGTGCCAGCAGCTTAGATTGGGGCAACCGGAACACTGAAGCTTTCTTT. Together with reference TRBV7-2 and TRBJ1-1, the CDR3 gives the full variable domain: GAGVSQSPSNKVTEKGKDVELRCDPISGHTALYWYRQSLGQGLEFLIYFQGNSAPDKSGLPSDRFSAERTGGSVSTLTIQRTQQEDSAVYLCASSLDWGNRNTEAFFGQGTRLTVV.

Here the CDR3 reads CASRRTSNSPLHF. In DNA form, the CDR3 reads TGTGCCAGCAGGAGGACGTCTAATTCACCCCTCCACTTT. V and J are TRBV9 and TRBJ1-6; D remains ambiguous. V lost 5 bases and J lost 6, with 9 bases in between. CDR1 and CDR2 (germline): SGDLS, YYNGEE. The CDR3 has 13 amino acids.

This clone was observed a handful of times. The CDR3 reads CASSEALGAVNQPQHF. The CDR3 DNA reads TGTGCCAGCAGTGAAGCGCTGGGAGCTGTCAATCAGCCCCAGCATTTT. The chain has TRBV6-1 and TRBJ1-5; D unclear. Germline CDR1 MNHNS, CDR2 SASEGT. V was shortened by 0 bases and J by 3 bases, with 12 bases between the two germline ends. The CDR3 consists of 16 residues.

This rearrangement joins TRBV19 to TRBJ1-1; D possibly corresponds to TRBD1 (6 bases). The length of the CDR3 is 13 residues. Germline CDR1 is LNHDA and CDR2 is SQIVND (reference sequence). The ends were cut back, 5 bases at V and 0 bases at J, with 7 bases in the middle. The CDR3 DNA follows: TGTGCCAGTAGTGACAGGCTGAACACTGAAGCTTTCTTT. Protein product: CASSDRLNTEAFF.

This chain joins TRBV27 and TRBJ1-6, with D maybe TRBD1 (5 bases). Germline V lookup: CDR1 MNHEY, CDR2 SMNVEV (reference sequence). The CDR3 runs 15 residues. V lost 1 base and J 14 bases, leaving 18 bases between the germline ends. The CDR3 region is CASSLWGREALALHF. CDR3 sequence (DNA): TGTGCCAGCAGTTTATGGGGCAGGGAGGCTTTGGCCCTCCACTTT.

The CDR3 region has the DNA TGTGCCAGCAGTTACGGGACAGGGATTAGGACAGATACGCAGTATTTT. Its translation is CASSYGTGIRTDTQYF. J is TRBJ2-3 and V is TRBV6-5; TRBD1 agrees at 9 bases. The CDR3 contains 16 residues. Germline CDR1 is MNHEY and CDR2 is SVGAGI. After removal of 2 bases from V and 3 bases from J, the junction contained 6 bases not matched to a gene.

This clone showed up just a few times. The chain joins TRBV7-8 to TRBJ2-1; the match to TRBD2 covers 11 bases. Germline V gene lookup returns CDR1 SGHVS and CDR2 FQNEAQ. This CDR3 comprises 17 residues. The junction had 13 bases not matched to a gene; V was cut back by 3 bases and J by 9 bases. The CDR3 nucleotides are TGTGCCAGCAGCTTTCTTTTTGTGTCTAGCGGGGGGATTGAGCAGTTCTTC. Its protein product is CASSFLFVSSGGIEQFF.

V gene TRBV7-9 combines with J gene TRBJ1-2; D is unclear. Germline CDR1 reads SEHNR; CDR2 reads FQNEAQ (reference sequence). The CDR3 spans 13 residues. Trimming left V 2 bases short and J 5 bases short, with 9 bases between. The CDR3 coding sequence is TGTGCCAGCAGCTTATTAGTAGGGTATGGCTACACCTTC. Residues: CASSLLVGYGYTF. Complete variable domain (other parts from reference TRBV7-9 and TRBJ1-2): DTGVSQNPRHKITKRGQNVTFRCDPISEHNRLYWYRQTLGQGPEFLTYFQNEAQLEKSRLLSDRFSAERPKGSFSTLEIQRTEQGDSAMYLCASSLLVGYGYTFGSGTRLTVV.

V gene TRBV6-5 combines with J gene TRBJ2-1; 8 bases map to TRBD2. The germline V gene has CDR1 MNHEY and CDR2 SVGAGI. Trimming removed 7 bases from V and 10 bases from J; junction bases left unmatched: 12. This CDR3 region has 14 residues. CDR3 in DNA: TGTGCCAGCATGGGACTAGACGCGCCCCGCGAGCAGTTCTTC. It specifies CASMGLDAPREQFF.

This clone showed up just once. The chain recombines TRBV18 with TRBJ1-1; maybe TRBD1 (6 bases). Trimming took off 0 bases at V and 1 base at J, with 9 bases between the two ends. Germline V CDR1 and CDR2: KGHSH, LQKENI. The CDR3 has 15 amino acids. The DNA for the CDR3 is TGTGCCAGCTCACCACCGGGACACTGGAACACTGAAGCTTTCTTT. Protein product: CASSPPGHWNTEAFF.

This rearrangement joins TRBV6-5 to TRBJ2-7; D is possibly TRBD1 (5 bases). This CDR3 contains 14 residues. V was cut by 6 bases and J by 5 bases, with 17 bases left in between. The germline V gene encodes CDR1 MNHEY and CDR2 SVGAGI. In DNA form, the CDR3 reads TGTGCCAGCAGAATTCAAATGTACAGGCACGAGCAGTACTTC. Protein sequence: CASRIQMYRHEQYF.

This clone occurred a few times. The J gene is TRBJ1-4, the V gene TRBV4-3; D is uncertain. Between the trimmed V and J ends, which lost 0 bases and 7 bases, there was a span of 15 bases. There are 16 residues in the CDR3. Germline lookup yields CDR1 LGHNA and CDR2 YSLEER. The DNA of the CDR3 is TGCGCCAGCAGCCAAGATCTTTGGACTCGAGGTGAAAAACTGTTTTTT. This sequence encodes CASSQDLWTRGEKLFF.